This record looks at one T cell receptor beta chain sequence and its context. What it recognizes is unknown. The donors were part of the validation cohort of over a hundred subjects. That cohort was separate from the first cohort, which comprised roughly 670 subjects. Germline V CDR1 and CDR2: WSHSY, SAAADI. This CDR3 comprises 13 residues. Trimming left V 4 bases short and J 7 bases short, with 12 bases between. Using immunoSEQ multiplex PCR, the repertoire was profiled, and TCRdb retains in-frame clones only, with some absent. The data hold 65,000 to 100,000 clones, with over 85% observed a single time. This entry belongs to a study of cytomegalovirus exposure and HLA in healthy donors. Study-wide points: Overall, around 160 TCR beta chains were annotated as cytomegalovirus-associated. Published work reported that the classifier diagnosed cytomegalovirus status with high specificity and sensitivity. In vitro assays verified that a few CMV-associated chains recognized CMV antigens specifically.

The chain uses TRBV10-2 and TRBJ2-3; no firm D call. This TCR came from a woman aged 30 to 39 in good health and CMV-seronegative. The sequenced sample consisted of PBMCs. The CDR3 nucleotides are TGCGCCAGCAGTGTCAGGCTGCCCTATACGCAGTATTTT. It specifies CASSVRLPYTQYF.